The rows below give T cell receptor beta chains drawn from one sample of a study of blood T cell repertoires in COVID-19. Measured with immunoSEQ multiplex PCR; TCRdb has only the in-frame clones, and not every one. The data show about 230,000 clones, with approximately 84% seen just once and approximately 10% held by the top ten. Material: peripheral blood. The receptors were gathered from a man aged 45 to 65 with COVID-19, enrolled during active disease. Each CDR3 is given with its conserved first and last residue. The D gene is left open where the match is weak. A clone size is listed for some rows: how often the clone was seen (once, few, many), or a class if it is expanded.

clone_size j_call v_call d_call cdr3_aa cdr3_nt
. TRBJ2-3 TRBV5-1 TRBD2 CASSLIAGGTDTQYF TGCGCCAGCAGCTTAATAGCGGGAGGTACAGATACGCAGTATTTT
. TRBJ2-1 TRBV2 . CASSEAEEGEQFF TGTGCCAGCAGTGAAGCGGAGGAAGGTGAGCAGTTCTTC
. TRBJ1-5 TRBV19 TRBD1 CASSLTGEQPQHF TGTGCCAGTAGTCTTACAGGGGAACAGCCCCAGCATTTT
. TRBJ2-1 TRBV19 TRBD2 CASSIEREVGYNEQFF TGTGCCAGTAGTATTGAGCGGGAGGTAGGCTACAATGAGCAGTTCTTC
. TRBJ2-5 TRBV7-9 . CASSSVQAGQETQYF TGTGCCAGCAGCTCCGTCCAGGCCGGTCAAGAGACCCAGTACTTC
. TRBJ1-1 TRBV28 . CASTRQMNTEAFF TGTGCCAGCACGAGACAGATGAACACTGAAGCTTTCTTT
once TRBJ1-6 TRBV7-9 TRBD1 CASRDGTGISPLHF TGTGCCTCAAGGGATGGGACAGGGATTTCACCCCTCCACTTT
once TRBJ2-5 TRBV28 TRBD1 CASSASPDRSWQETQYF TGTGCCAGCAGCGCATCACCGGACAGGAGCTGGCAAGAGACCCAGTACTTC
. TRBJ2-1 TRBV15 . CATTSGLYNEQFF TGTGCCACCACCTCGGGACTTTACAATGAGCAGTTCTTC
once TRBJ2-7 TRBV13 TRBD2 CASSSWTSESSYEQYF TGTGCCAGCAGCTCATGGACTAGCGAGAGCTCCTACGAGCAGTACTTC
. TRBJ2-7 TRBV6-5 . CASRDSPYYSYEQYF TGTGCCAGCAGGGACAGTCCTTATTACTCCTACGAGCAGTACTTC
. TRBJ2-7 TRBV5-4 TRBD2 CASAIGSGRTLYEQYF TGTGCCAGCGCAATAGGTAGCGGGAGAACTCTCTACGAGCAGTACTTC
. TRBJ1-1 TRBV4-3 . CASSWRGADTEAFF TGCGCCAGCAGCTGGCGGGGGGCGGACACTGAAGCTTTCTTT
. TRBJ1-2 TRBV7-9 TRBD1 CASSLVLQGSYTF TGTGCCAGCAGCTTAGTCCTACAGGGGAGCTACACCTTC
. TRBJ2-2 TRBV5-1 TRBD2 CASSYGLAATNTGELFF TGCGCCAGCAGCTACGGACTAGCGGCAACGAACACCGGGGAGCTGTTTTTT
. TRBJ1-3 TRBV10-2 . CASSDRRNTIYF TGCGCCAGCAGTGATCGGAGGAACACCATATATTTT
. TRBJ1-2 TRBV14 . CASSEAGNYGYTF TGTGCCAGCAGCGAAGCGGGGAACTATGGCTACACCTTC
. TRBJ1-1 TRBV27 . CASSLYLANTEAFF TGTGCCAGCAGTTTGTATCTGGCGAACACTGAAGCTTTCTTT
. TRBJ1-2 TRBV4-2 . CASSQQVRGNYGYTF TGTGCCAGCAGCCAACAAGTGAGGGGGAACTATGGCTACACCTTC
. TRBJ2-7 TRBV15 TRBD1 CATSRELPGQGKYEQYF TGTGCCACCAGCAGAGAGCTACCGGGACAGGGAAAGTACGAGCAGTACTTC
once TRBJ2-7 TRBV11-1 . CASSSDTGQQYF TGTGCCAGCAGCTCCGACACCGGCCAGCAGTACTTC
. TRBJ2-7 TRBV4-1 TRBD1 CASSQDFSGTGGYEQYF TGCGCCAGCAGCCAAGACTTTTCCGGGACAGGGGGCTACGAGCAGTACTTC
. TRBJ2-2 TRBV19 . CASSRGERNTGELFF TGTGCCAGTAGTAGAGGAGAGCGGAACACCGGGGAGCTGTTTTTT
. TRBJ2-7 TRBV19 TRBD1 CASSGTGSYEQYF TGTGCCAGTAGTGGGACAGGCTCCTACGAGCAGTACTTC
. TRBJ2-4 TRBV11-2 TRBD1 CASSARTGTLAKNIQYF TGTGCCAGCAGCGCCCGGACAGGGACTCTAGCCAAAAACATTCAGTACTTC
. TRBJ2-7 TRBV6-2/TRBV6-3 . CASSESYEQYF TGTGCCAGCAGCGAGTCCTACGAGCAGTACTTC
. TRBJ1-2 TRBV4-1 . CATRAEGYPGRGYTF TGCGCCACCCGAGCGGAGGGGTACCCAGGGCGAGGCTACACCTTC